The TCR beta chain under discussion was sequenced for a study of molecular identifiers for immune sequencing clone quantification. CDR1 LNHDA and CDR2 SQIVND come from the germline V gene (reference sequence). The CDR3 runs to 14 residues. The V gene lost 10 bases and the J gene lost 0 bases, with 15 bases spanning the gap. Methods described previously were used for bulk TCR libraries, and listed TCR primers were applied. Using its own MiXCR run on the PCR reads, TCRdb lists one record per CDR3 protein. The sample lists hundreds of thousands of distinct CDR3 sequences, 25% seen once, with approximately 0.75% in the top ten. This clonotype was seen more than once but under ten times. Naive CD8 T cells were sorted, and the gate applied was CD8+CD4-CCR7+CD45RA+.

The origin of this receptor is a human donor in good health. Some libraries in this study had Jurkat cell RNA spiked in. The material sequenced was naive CD8+ T cells from blood, with Jurkat cell RNA spiked in. Specified subset: FACS-sorted CD8+CD4-CCR7+CD45RA+ naive T cells. The V and J genes are TRBV19 and TRBJ1-1, with D possibly being TRBD1 (6 bases). The chain's CDR3 is CATEPTGMNTEAFF. For the CDR3, the DNA is TGTGCCACCGAACCGACAGGAATGAACACTGAAGCTTTCTTT.